This TCR beta chain was sequenced for a study of T cell changes during pregnancy in multiple sclerosis. Measured with immunoSEQ multiplex PCR; TCRdb has only the in-frame clones, and not every one. The sample records tens of thousands of clones, roughly 91% being singletons. This CDR3 is built from 15 residues. V lost 5 bases to trimming and J lost 1 base; unmatched junction nucleotides: 5. Germline V lookup: CDR1 SGHTA, CDR2 FQGNSA. This TCR came from a female donor with multiple sclerosis, enrolled in a pregnancy study. The chain couples TRBV7-2 to TRBJ1-5; 7 bases match TRBD1. Sequenced material: CD4+ T cells from peripheral blood mononuclear cells, taken in the third trimester of pregnancy. CDR3 protein: CASSNRQGSNQPQHF. CDR3 bases: TGTGCCAGCAGCAACAGACAGGGAAGCAATCAGCCCCAGCATTTT. The full variable domain, completed using reference TRBV7-2 and TRBJ1-5, is GAGVSQSPSNKVTEKGKDVELRCDPISGHTALYWYRQSLGQGLEFLIYFQGNSAPDKSGLPSDRFSAERTGGSVSTLTIQRTQQEDSAVYLCASSNRQGSNQPQHFGDGTRLSIL.